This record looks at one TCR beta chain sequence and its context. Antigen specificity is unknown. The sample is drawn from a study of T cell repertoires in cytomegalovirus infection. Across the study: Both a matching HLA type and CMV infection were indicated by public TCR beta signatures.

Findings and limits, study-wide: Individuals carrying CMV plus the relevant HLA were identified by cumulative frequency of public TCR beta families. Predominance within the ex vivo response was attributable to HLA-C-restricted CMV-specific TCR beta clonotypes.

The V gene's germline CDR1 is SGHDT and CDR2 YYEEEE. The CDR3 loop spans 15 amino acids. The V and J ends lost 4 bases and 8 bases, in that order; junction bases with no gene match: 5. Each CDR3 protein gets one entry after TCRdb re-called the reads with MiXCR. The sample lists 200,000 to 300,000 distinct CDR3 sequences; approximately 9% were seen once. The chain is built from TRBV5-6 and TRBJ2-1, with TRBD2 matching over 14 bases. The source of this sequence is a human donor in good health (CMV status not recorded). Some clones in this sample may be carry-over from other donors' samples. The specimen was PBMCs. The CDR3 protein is CASSTGTSGSYEQFF. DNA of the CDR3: TGTGCCAGCAGCACCGGGACTAGCGGGAGCTATGAGCAGTTCTTC. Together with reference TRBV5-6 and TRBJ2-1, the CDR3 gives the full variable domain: DAGVTQSPTHLIKTRGQQVTLRCSPKSGHDTVSWYQQALGQGPQFIFQYYEEEERQRGNFPDRFSGHQFPNYSSELNVNALLLGDSALYLCASSTGTSGSYEQFFGPGTRLTVL.